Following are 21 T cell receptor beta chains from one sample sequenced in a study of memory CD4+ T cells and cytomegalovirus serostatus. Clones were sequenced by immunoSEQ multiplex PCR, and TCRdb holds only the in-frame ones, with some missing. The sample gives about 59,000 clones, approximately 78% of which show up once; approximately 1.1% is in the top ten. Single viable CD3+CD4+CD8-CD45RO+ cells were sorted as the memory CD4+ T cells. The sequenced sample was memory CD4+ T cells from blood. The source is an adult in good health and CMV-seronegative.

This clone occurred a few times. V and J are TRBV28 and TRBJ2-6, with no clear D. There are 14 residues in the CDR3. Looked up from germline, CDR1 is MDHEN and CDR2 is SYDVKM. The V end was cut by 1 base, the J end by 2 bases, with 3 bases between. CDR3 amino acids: CASSLLTGANVLTF. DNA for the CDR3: TGTGCCAGCAGTTTATTAACTGGGGCCAACGTCCTGACTTTC. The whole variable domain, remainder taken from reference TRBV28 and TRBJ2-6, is DVKVTQSSRYLVKRTGEKVFLECVQDMDHENMFWYRQDPGLGLRLIYFSYDVKMKEKGDIPEGYSVSREKKERFSLILESASTNQTSMYLCASSLLTGANVLTFGAGSRLTVL.

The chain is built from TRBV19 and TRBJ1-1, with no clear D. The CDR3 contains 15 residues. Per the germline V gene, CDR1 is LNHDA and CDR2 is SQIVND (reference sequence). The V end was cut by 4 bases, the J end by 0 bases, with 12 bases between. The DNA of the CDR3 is TGTGCCAGTAGTACGTCAAGACTCCTGAACACTGAAGCTTTCTTT. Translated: CASSTSRLLNTEAFF.

CDR3 sequence reads: CASSPDSYEQYF. The DNA of the CDR3 is TGTGCCAGTAGTCCCGACAGCTACGAGCAGTACTTC. The rearrangement joins TRBV19 to TRBJ2-7, with a weak D call TRBD1 (5 bases). The V gene's germline CDR1 is LNHDA and CDR2 SQIVND (reference sequence). The CDR3 runs 12 residues. With 5 bases removed from V and 3 bases from J, the gap between germline ends came to 8 bases.

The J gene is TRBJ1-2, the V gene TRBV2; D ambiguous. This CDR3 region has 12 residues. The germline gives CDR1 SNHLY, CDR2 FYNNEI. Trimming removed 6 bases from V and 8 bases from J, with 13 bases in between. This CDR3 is CASSPGLEGYTF. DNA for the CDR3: TGTGCCAGCAGCCCCGGGCTGGAAGGCTACACCTTC.

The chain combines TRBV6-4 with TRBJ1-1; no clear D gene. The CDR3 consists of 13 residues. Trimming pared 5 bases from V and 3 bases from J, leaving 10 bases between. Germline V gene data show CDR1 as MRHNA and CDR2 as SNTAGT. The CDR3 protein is CASSTETYTEAFF. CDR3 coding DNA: TGTGCCAGCAGTACGGAGACTTACACTGAAGCTTTCTTT.

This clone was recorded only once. CDR3 residues: CASSLSRTSGRIDTQYF. CDR3 DNA: TGTGCCAGCAGTTTATCCAGGACTAGCGGGAGAATAGATACGCAGTATTTT. The V and J genes are TRBV27 and TRBJ2-3, with 13 bases identical to TRBD2. J lost 5 bases, V lost 0 bases, and 5 bases had no gene match. Germline-derived CDR1 and CDR2 are MNHEY and SMNVEV (reference sequence). There are 17 residues in the CDR3.

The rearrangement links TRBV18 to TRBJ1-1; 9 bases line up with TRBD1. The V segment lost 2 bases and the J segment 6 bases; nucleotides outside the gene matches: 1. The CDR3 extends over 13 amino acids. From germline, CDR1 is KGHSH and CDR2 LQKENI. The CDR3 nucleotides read TGTGCCAGCTCACCAGGACAGGGGCCTGAAGCTTTCTTT. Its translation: CASSPGQGPEAFF.

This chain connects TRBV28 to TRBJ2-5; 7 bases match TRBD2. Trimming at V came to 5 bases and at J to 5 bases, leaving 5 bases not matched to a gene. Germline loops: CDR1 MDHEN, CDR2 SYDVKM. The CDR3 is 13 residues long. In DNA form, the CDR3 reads TGTGCCAGCAGTCCTCGGGAGGAGGAGACCCAGTACTTC. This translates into CASSPREEETQYF.

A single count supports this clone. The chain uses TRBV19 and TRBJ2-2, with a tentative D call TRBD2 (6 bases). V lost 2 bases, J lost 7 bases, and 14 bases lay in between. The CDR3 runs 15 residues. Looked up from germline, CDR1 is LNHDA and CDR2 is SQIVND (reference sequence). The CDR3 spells CASSIIIDGGGELFF. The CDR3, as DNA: TGTGCCAGTAGTATAATAATAGACGGGGGCGGGGAGCTGTTTTTT.

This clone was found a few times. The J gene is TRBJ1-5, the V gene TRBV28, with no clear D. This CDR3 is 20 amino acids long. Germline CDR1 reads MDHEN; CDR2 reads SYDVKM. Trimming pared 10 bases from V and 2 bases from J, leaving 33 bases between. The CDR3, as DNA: TGTGCCACCCAAGGAAGACCCGACAATAGGGCCCTCGTCCGCAATCAGCCCCAGCATTTT. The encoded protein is CATQGRPDNRALVRNQPQHF.

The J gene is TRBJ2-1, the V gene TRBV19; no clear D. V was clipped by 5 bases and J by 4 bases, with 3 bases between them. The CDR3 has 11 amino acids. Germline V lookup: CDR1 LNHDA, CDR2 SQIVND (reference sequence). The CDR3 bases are TGTGCCAGTAGTTCTTACAATGAGCAGTTCTTC. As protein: CASSSYNEQFF.

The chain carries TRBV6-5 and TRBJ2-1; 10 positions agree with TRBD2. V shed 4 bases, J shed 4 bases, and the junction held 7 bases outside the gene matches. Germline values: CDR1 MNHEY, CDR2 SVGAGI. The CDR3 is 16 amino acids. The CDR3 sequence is CASSSYPSGGYNEQFF. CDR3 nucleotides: TGTGCCAGCAGTTCGTATCCTAGCGGGGGATACAATGAGCAGTTCTTC.

CDR3 nucleotide sequence: TGCGCCAGCAGGATAACTAGCGGGAGGGACACCGGGGAGCTGTTTTTT. It encodes CASRITSGRDTGELFF. The chain carries TRBV5-1 and TRBJ2-2; 13 bases align to TRBD2. Germline V gene sequence: CDR1 SGHRS, CDR2 YFSETQ. Trimming took 5 bases from V and 3 from J; bases not matched to a gene: 4. The CDR3 consists of 16 residues.

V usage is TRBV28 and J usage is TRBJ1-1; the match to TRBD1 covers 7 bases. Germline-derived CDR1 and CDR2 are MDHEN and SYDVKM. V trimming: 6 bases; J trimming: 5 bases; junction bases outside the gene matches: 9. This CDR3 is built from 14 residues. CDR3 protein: CASRTTGEVTEAFF. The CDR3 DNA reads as TGTGCCAGCAGGACAACAGGGGAGGTGACTGAAGCTTTCTTT.

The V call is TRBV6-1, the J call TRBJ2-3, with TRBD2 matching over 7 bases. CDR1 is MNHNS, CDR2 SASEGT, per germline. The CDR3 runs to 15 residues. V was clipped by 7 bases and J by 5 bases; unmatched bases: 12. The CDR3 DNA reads TGTGCCAGCATGGGGACTACCCCTGGGAAAGATACGCAGTATTTT. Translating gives CASMGTTPGKDTQYF.

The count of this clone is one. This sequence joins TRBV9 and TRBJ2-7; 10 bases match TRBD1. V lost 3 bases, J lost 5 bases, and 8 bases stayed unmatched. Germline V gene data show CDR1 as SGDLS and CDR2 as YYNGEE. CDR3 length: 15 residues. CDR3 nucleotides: TGTGCCAGCAGCGCCAGACAGGGGGCTTTGGACGAGCAGTACTTC. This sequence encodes CASSARQGALDEQYF.

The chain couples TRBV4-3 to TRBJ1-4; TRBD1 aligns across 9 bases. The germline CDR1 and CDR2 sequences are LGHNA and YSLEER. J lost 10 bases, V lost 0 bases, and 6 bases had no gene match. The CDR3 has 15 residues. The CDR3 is CASSQEGGQGGKLFF. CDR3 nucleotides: TGCGCCAGCAGCCAAGAGGGGGGACAGGGAGGAAAACTGTTTTTT.

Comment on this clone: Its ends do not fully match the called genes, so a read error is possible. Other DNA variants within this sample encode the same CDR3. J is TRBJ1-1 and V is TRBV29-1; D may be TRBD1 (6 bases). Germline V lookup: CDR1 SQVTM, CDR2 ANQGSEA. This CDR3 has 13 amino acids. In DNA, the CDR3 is TGCAGTGTTACCAGGGGCGGGAACACTGAGGCTTTCTTT. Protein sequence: CSVTRGGNTEAFF.

The CDR3 here is CASSLWETNEKLFF. The CDR3 DNA sequence: TGTGCCAGCAGTTTATGGGAAACTAATGAAAAACTGTTTTTT. The chain carries TRBV28 and TRBJ1-4; D gene unclear. The V gene's germline CDR1 is MDHEN and CDR2 SYDVKM. The CDR3 is 14 amino acids. Trimming took 0 bases from V and 1 from J, leaving 3 bases between them.

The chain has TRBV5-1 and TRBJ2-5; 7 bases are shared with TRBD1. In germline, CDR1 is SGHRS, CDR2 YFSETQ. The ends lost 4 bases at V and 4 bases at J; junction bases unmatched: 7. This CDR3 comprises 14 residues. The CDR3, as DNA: TGCGCCAGCAGCATAGGAGACAGGGCAGAGACCCAGTACTTC. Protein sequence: CASSIGDRAETQYF.

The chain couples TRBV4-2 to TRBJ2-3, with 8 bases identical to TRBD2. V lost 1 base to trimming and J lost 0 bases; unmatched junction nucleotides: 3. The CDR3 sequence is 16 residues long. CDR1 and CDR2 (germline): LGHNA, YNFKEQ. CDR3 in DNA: TGTGCCAGCAGCCAAGGGGCTAGCGGGAGCACAGATACGCAGTATTTT. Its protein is CASSQGASGSTDTQYF.